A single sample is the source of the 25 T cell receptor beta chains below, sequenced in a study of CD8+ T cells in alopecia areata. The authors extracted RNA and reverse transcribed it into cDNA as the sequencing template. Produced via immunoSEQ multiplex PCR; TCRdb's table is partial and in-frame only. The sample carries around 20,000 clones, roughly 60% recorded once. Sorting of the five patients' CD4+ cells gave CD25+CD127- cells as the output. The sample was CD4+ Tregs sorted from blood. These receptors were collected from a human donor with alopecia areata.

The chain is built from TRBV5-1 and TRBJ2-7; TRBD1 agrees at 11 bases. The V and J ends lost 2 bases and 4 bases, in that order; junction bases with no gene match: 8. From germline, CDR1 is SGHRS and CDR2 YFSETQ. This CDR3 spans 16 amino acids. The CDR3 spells CASSLDPGQGVYEQYF. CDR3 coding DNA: TGCGCCAGCAGCTTAGACCCGGGACAGGGGGTATACGAGCAGTACTTC.

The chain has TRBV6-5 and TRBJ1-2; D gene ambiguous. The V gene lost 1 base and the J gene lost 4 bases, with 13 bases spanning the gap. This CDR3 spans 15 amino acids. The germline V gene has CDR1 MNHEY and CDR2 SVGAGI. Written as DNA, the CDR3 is TGTGCCAGCAGTTACTTGGGCAGGACCTTCTATGGCTACACCTTC. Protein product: CASSYLGRTFYGYTF.

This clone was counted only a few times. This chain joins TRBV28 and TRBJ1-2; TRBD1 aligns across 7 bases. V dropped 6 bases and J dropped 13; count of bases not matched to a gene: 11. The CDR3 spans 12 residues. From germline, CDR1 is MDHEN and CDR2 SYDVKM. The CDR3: CASRKGQMLFTF. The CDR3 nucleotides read TGTGCCAGCAGAAAGGGACAGATGTTGTTCACCTTC.

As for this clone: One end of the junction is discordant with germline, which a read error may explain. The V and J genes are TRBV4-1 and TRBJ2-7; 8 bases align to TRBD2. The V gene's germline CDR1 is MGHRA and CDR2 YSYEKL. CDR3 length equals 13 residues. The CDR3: CASSLSPGRDRLF. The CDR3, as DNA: TGCGCCAGCAGCCTAAGTCCCGGGAGGGACCGGCTCTTC.

The CDR3, as DNA: TGTGCCAGTAGTAAGGAGGTCCTATCCTACGAGCAGTACTTC. It yields the protein CASSKEVLSYEQYF. The chain carries TRBV19 and TRBJ2-7, with D possibly matching TRBD2 (5 bases). The V gene's germline CDR1 is LNHDA and CDR2 SQIVND (reference sequence). V was shortened by 4 bases and J by 1 base, with 11 bases between the two germline ends. The CDR3 totals 14 residues.

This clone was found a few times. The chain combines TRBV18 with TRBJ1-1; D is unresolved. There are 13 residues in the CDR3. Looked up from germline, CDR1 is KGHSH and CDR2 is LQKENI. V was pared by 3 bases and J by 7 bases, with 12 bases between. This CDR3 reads CASSPDQVSEAFF. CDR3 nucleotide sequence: TGTGCCAGCTCACCTGATCAGGTCAGTGAAGCTTTCTTT.

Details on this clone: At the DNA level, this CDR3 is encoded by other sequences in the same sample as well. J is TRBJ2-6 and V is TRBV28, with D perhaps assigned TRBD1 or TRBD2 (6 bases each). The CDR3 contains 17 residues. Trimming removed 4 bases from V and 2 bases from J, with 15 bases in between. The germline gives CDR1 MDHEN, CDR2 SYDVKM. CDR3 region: CASSSPGAGAGANVLTF. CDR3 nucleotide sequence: TGTGCCAGCAGTTCTCCGGGGGCTGGCGCTGGGGCCAACGTCCTGACTTTC.

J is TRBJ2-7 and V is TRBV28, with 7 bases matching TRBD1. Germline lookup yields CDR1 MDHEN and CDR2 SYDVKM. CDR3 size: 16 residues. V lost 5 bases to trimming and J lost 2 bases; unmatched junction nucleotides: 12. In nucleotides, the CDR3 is TGTGCCAGCAGTCCCTGGGACAGCCAGCCACCCTACGAGCAGTACTTC. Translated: CASSPWDSQPPYEQYF.

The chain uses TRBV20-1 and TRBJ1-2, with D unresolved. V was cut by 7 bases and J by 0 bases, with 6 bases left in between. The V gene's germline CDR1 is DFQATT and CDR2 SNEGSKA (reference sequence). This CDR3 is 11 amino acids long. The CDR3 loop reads CSGTANYGYTF. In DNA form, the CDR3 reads TGCAGTGGGACGGCTAACTATGGCTACACCTTC.

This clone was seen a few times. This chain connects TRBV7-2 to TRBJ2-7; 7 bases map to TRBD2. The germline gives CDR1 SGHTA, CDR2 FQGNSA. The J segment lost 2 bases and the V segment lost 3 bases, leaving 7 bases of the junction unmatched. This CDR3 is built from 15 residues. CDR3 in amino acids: CASSLASGGAYEQYF. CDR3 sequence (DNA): TGTGCCAGCAGCTTGGCTAGCGGAGGGGCCTACGAGCAGTACTTC.

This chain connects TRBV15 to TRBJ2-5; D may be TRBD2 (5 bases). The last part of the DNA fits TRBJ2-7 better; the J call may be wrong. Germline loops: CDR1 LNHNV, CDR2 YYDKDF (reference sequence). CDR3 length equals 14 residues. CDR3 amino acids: CATVPPGSGYEQYF. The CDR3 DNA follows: TGTGCCACCGTGCCGCCGGGGAGTGGGTACGAGCAGTACTTC.

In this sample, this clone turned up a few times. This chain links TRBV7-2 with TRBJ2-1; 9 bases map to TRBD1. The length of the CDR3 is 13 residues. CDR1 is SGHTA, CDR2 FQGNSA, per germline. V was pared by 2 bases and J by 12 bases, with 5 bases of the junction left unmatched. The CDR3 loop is CASSLQDRGAQFF. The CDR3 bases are TGTGCCAGCAGCTTACAGGACAGGGGAGCGCAGTTCTTC.

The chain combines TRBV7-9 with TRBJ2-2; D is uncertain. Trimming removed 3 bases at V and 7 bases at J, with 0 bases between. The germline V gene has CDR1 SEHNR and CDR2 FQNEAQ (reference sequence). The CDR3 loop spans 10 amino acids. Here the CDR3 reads CASSFGELFF. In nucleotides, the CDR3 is TGTGCCAGCAGCTTCGGGGAGCTGTTTTTT. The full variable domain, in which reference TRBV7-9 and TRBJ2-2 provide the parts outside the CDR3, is DTGVSQNPRHKITKRGQNVTFRCDPISEHNRLYWYRQTLGQGPEFLTYFQNEAQLEKSRLLSDRFSAERPKGSFSTLEIQRTEQGDSAMYLCASSFGELFFGEGSRLTVL.

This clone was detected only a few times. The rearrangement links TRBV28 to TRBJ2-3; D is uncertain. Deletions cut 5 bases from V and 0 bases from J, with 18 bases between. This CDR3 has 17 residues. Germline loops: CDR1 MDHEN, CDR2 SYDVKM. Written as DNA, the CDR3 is TGTGCCAGCAGTCGCGGTTGGCGGTTTACTAGCACAGATACGCAGTATTTT. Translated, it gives CASSRGWRFTSTDTQYF.

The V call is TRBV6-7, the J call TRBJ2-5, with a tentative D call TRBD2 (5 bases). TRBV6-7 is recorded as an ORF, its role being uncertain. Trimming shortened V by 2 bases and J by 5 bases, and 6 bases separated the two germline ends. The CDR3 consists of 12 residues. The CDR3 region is CASSYRGETQYF. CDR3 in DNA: TGTGCCAGCAGTTACCGAGGGGAGACCCAGTACTTC.

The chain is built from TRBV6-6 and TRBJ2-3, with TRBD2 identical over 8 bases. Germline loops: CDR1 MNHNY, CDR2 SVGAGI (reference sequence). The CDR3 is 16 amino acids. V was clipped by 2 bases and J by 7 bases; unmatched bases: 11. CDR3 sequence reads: CASSYPRAGGFNTQYF. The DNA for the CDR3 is TGTGCCAGCAGTTACCCCAGGGCGGGAGGCTTCAATACGCAGTATTTT.

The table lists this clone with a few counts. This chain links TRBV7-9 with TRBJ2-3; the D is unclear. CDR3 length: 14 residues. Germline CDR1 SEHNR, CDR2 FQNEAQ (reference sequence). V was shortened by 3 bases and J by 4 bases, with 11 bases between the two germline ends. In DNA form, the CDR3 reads TGTGCCAGCAGCTTTGTTGGGCATTCAGATACGCAGTATTTT. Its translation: CASSFVGHSDTQYF.

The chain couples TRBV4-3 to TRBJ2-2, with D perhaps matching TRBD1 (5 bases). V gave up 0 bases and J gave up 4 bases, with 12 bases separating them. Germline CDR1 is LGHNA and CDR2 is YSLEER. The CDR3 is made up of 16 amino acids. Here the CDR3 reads CASSQDRQGLTGELFF. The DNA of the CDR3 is TGCGCCAGCAGCCAAGATCGGCAGGGTCTCACCGGGGAGCTGTTTTTT.

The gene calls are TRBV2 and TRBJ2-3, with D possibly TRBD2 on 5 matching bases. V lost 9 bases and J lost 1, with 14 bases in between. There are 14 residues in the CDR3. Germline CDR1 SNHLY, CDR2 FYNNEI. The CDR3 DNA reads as TGTGCCAGAACTACTAGAGGAGGCACAGATACGCAGTATTTT. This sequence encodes CARTTRGGTDTQYF.

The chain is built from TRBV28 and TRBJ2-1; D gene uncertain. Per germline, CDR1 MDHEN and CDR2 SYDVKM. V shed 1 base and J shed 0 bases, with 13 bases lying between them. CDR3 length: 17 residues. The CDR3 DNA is TGTGCCAGCAGTTTATCGGTTTTGCGGAGCTCCTACAATGAGCAGTTCTTC. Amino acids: CASSLSVLRSSYNEQFF.

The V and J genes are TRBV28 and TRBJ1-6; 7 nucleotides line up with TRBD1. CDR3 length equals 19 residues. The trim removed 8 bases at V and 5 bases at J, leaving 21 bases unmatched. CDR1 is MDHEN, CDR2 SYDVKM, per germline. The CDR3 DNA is TGTGCCAGCTGGACATCATTTCGGGGCCCGACAGGGAATAATTCACCCCTCCACTTT. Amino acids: CASWTSFRGPTGNNSPLHF.

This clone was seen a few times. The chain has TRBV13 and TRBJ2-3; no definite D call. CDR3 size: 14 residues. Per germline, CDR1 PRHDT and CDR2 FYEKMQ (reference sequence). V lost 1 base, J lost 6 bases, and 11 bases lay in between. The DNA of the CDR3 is TGTGCCAGCAGCTTAGAAGGGATACCGGATACGCAGTATTTT. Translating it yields CASSLEGIPDTQYF.

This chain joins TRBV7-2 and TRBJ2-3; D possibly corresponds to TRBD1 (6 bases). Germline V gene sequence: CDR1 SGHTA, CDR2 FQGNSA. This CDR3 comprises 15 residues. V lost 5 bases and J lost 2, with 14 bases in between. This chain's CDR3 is CASSPSGTTTDTQYF. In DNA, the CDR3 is TGTGCCAGCAGCCCCTCCGGGACAACCACAGATACGCAGTATTTT.

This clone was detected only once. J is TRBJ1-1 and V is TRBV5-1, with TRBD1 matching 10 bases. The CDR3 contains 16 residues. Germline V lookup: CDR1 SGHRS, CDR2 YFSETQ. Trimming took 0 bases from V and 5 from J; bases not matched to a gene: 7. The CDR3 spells CASSLDPRTGGTEAFF. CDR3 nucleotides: TGCGCCAGCAGCTTGGACCCCAGGACAGGGGGGACTGAAGCTTTCTTT.

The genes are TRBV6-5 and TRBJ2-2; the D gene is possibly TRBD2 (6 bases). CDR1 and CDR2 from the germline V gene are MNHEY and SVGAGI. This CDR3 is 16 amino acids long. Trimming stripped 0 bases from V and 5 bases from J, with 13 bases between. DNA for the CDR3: TGTGCCAGCAGTTACTCGCTAGCGAGTGGTACCGGGGAGCTGTTTTTT. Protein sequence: CASSYSLASGTGELFF.